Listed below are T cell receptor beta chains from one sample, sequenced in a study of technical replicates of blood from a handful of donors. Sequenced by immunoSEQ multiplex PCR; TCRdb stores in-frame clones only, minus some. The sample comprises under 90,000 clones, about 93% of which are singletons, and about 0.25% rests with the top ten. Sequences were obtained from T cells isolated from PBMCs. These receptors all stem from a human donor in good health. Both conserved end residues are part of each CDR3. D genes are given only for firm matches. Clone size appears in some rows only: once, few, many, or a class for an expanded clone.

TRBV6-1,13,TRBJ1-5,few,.,CASSDQVNQPQHF,TGTGCCAGCAGTGACCAGGTTAATCAGCCCCAGCATTTT
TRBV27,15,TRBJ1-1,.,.,CASSLSMGGTTEAFF,TGTGCCAGCAGTTTATCGATGGGAGGGACCACTGAAGCTTTCTTT
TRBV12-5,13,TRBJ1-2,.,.,CASGVDSHYGYTF,TGTGCTAGTGGTGTTGACAGCCACTATGGCTACACCTTC
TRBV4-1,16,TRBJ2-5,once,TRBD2,CASSQRLASYQETQYF,TGCGCCAGCAGCCAAAGACTAGCGAGCTACCAAGAGACCCAGTACTTC
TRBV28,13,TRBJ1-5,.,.,CASRRGSNQPQHF,TGTGCCAGCAGGAGGGGGAGCAATCAGCCCCAGCATTTT
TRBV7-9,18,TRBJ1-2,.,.,CASRKVGAGVFSNYGYTF,TGTGCCAGCAGAAAAGTCGGGGCAGGGGTCTTTTCCAATTATGGCTACACCTTC
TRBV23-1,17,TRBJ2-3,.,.,CASTGRSSESWVDTQYF,TGCGCCAGCACCGGGAGATCCTCAGAGAGCTGGGTCGATACGCAGTATTTT
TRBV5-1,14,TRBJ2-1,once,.,CASSFLASSGEQFF,TGCGCCAGCAGCTTTTTGGCTAGTAGCGGTGAGCAGTTCTTC
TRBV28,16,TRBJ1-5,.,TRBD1,CASSLGGQGGSQPQHF,TGTGCCAGCAGTTTAGGGGGACAGGGCGGAAGTCAGCCCCAGCATTTT
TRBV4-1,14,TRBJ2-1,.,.,CASSQVSSPNEQFF,TGCGCCAGCAGCCAAGTATCTAGTCCCAATGAGCAGTTCTTC
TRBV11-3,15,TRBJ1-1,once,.,CASSLGGGIDTEAFF,TGTGCCAGCAGCTTAGGGGGGGGCATCGACACTGAAGCTTTCTTT
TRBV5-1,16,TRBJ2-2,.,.,CASSGEEAGDTGELFF,TGCGCCAGCAGCGGGGAAGAGGCAGGGGACACCGGGGAGCTGTTTTTT
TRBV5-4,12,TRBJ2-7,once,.,CASSLDRDEQYF,TGTGCCAGCAGCTTGGACAGGGACGAGCAGTACTTC
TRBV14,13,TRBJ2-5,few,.,CASSSLLSETQYF,TGTGCCAGCAGCTCGCTACTGTCCGAGACCCAGTACTTC
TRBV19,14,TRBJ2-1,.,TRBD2,CATQGTSGYNEQFF,TGTGCCACCCAAGGGACTAGCGGATACAATGAGCAGTTCTTC
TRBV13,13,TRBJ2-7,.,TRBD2,CASSSGGGYEQYF,TGTGCCAGCAGCTCGGGAGGGGGGTACGAGCAGTACTTC
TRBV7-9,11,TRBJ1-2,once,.,CASSLGSGYTF,TGTGCCAGCAGCTTGGGCAGTGGCTACACCTTC
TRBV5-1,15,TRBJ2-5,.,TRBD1,CASSLGQGAAETQYF,TGCGCCAGCAGCCTGGGACAGGGGGCGGCGGAGACCCAGTACTTC
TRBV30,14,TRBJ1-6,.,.,CAWSATTGLTPLHF,TGTGCCTGGAGTGCGACCACAGGGCTTACACCCCTCCACTTT
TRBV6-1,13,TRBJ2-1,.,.,CASSQSGSNEQFF,TGTGCCAGCAGCCAAAGCGGAAGCAATGAGCAGTTCTTC
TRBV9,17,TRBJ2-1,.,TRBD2,CASRKNPVAGGENEQFF,TGTGCCAGCAGAAAAAACCCGGTTGCGGGAGGGGAGAATGAGCAGTTCTTC
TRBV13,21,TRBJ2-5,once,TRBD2,CASSATPSSGGAPRSKKTQYF,TGTGCCAGCAGCGCAACCCCCTCTAGCGGGGGAGCTCCCCGATCCAAAAAGACCCAGTACTTC
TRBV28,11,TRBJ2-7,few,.,CASSLAYEQYF,TGTGCCAGCAGTCTAGCCTACGAGCAGTACTTC
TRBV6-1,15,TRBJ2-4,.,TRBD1,CASSGLTGAKNIQYF,TGTGCCAGCAGTGGCTTGACAGGGGCCAAAAACATTCAGTACTTC
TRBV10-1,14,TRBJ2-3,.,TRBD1,CASSPDRITDTQYF,TGCGCCAGCAGTCCGGACAGGATCACAGATACGCAGTATTTT
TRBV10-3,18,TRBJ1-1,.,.,CAISESNGTNIYPTEAFF,TGTGCCATCAGTGAGTCGAATGGGACTAACATTTACCCCACTGAAGCTTTCTTT
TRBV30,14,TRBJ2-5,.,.,CAWCAGLLQETQYF,TGTGCCTGGTGCGCGGGCCTCCTCCAAGAGACCCAGTACTTC
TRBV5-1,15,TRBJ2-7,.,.,CASSSGRVAGYEQYF,TGCGCCAGCAGCTCCGGGCGGGTCGCTGGCTACGAGCAGTACTTC
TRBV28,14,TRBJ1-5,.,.,CASSWTVSNQPQHF,TGTGCCAGCAGTTGGACAGTTAGCAATCAGCCCCAGCATTTT
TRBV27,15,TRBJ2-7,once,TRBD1,CASSLSTGGINEQYF,TGTGCCAGCAGTTTATCGACAGGGGGCATAAACGAGCAGTACTTC
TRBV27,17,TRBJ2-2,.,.,CASSTSTGLEGVGELFF,TGTGCCAGCAGCACTTCGACAGGCCTCGAGGGGGTCGGGGAGCTGTTTTTT